The 16 T cell receptor beta chains presented below share a single source sample, sequenced in a study of T cell clonotyping in hematopoietic cell transplantation. The protocol was immunoSEQ multiplex PCR, while the TCRdb copy is restricted to in-frame clones and leaves out a portion. The sample has 9,000 or so clones; around 97% are singletons. The starting material was peripheral blood mononuclear cells, obtained 100 days after allogeneic stem cell transplant. These receptors originate from a male patient aged 60 to 75 who had an allogeneic stem cell transplant from a related donor, so the T cells may come from the graft donor. Some clones in this sample may be carry-over from other donors' samples.

V is TRBV25-1 and J is TRBJ2-7; 8 bases align to TRBD1. The CDR3 contains 18 residues. The V segment lost 2 bases and the J segment 4 bases; nucleotides outside the gene matches: 16. Germline CDR1 MGHDK, CDR2 SYGVNS. CDR3 nucleotide sequence: TGTGCCAGCAGTGAAACCCCGACAGGGGCGCAGTCGGCTTACGAGCAGTACTTC. Residues: CASSETPTGAQSAYEQYF.

The chain couples TRBV4-1 to TRBJ1-5, with D perhaps TRBD1 (6 bases). CDR1 and CDR2 (germline): MGHRA, YSYEKL. Trimming stripped 4 bases from V and 3 bases from J, with 19 bases between. This CDR3 is 17 amino acids long. As DNA, the CDR3 is TGCGCCAGCAGCCGCCAGCCGGGGGGGGGCGACAATCAGCCCCAGCATTTT. Amino acids: CASSRQPGGGDNQPQHF.

The J gene is TRBJ2-1, the V gene TRBV2; D unresolved. The CDR3 has 12 residues. The germline V and J ends were trimmed by 2 bases and 2 bases, with 1 base remaining between them. Germline lookup yields CDR1 SNHLY and CDR2 FYNNEI. The CDR3 spells CASSETYNEQFF. DNA of the CDR3: TGTGCCAGCAGTGAAACCTACAATGAGCAGTTCTTC.

The rearrangement links TRBV6-5 to TRBJ1-2, with D unresolved. CDR1 is MNHEY and CDR2 is SVGAGI in the germline V gene. CDR3 length: 13 amino acids. Deletions cut 5 bases from V and 8 bases from J, with 15 bases between. CDR3 DNA: TGTGCCAGCAGTGCTACAGCCAGCTGGGGCTACACCTTC. Amino acids: CASSATASWGYTF.

This chain links TRBV11-3 with TRBJ2-5, with D possibly matching TRBD1 (6 bases). Between the trimmed V and J ends, which lost 2 bases and 7 bases, there was a span of 14 bases. The CDR3 is 14 amino acids. The germline V gene has CDR1 SGHNT and CDR2 YENEEA. CDR3 in DNA: TGTGCCAGCAGCTTACATCAGCGAGGGGGGACCCAGTACTTC. Its translation is CASSLHQRGGTQYF.

This clone was recorded only once. This sequence joins TRBV19 and TRBJ2-7; 7 bases are a match to TRBD1. Germline lookup yields CDR1 LNHDA and CDR2 SQIVND (reference sequence). This CDR3 comprises 15 residues. Unmatched junction bases numbered 8, after V lost 6 bases and J lost 0 bases. The CDR3: CASSDRDGGSYEQYF. CDR3 coding DNA: TGTGCCAGTAGCGACAGGGATGGGGGCTCCTACGAGCAGTACTTC.

This chain connects TRBV28 to TRBJ1-2; 7 bases match TRBD1. The V gene's germline CDR1 is MDHEN and CDR2 SYDVKM. The CDR3 totals 13 residues. V lost 5 bases and J lost 8; bases outside the gene matches: 8. The CDR3 region is CASSRQGIKGYTF. Written as DNA, the CDR3 is TGTGCCAGCAGTCGACAGGGAATAAAGGGCTACACCTTC.

The J gene is TRBJ2-4, the V gene TRBV2; TRBD1 agrees at 9 bases. This CDR3 contains 15 residues. The J segment lost 7 bases and the V segment lost 5 bases, leaving 9 bases of the junction unmatched. From germline, CDR1 is SNHLY and CDR2 FYNNEI. The CDR3 is CASSPVTGGRNIQYF. As DNA, the CDR3 is TGTGCCAGCAGTCCGGTTACAGGGGGCAGGAACATTCAGTACTTC.

This clone appeared once. V is TRBV6-6 and J is TRBJ1-1, with D possibly TRBD1 on 6 matching bases. Germline CDR1 is MNHNY and CDR2 is SVGAGI (reference sequence). The CDR3 totals 14 residues. Trimming cost V 6 bases and J 1 base, with 12 bases left between them. The CDR3: CASRGRTANTEAFF. CDR3 in DNA: TGTGCCAGCAGGGGAAGGACAGCGAACACTGAAGCTTTCTTT.

The CDR3 DNA sequence: TGTGCCAGCAGCTCAGGGACTCTCTCACCCCTCCACTTT. This codes for CASSSGTLSPLHF. The V gene is TRBV7-9, the J gene TRBJ1-6, with D possibly being TRBD1 (5 bases). V shed 4 bases and J shed 10 bases, with 11 bases lying between them. The V gene's germline CDR1 is SEHNR and CDR2 FQNEAQ (reference sequence). CDR3 length: 13 residues.

J is TRBJ1-1 and V is TRBV30; D uncertain. V was clipped by 1 base and J by 7 bases, with 7 bases between them. Germline V lookup: CDR1 GTSNPN, CDR2 SVGIG (reference sequence). CDR3 size: 11 residues. The CDR3 coding sequence is TGTGCCTGGAGTGCACAGCGTGAAGCTTTCTTT. It yields the protein CAWSAQREAFF.

The chain uses TRBV21-1 and TRBJ1-4. TRBV21-1 counts as a pseudogene. CDR3 size: 16 residues. This chain's CDR3 is CASSSRPGTFYEKLFF. Written as DNA, the CDR3 is TGTGCCAGCAGCTCCCGCCCCGGGACCTTCTATGAAAAACTGTTTTTT.

This chain links TRBV28 with TRBJ2-1; the D is unclear. V was clipped by 5 bases and J by 2 bases, with 7 bases between them. Looked up from germline, CDR1 is MDHEN and CDR2 is SYDVKM. CDR3 length: 13 amino acids. The DNA of the CDR3 is TGTGCCAGCAGTCTTGGTCCCTACAATGAGCAGTTCTTC. Translated: CASSLGPYNEQFF.

The chain joins TRBV28 to TRBJ2-7; D may be TRBD2 (6 bases). The germline V gene encodes CDR1 MDHEN and CDR2 SYDVKM. The length of the CDR3 is 12 residues. V lost 5 bases and J lost 2, with 7 bases in between. Written as DNA, the CDR3 is TGTGCCAGCAGTAGCGGGCCCTACGAGCAGTACTTC. The encoded protein is CASSSGPYEQYF. Drawing the rest from reference TRBV28 and TRBJ2-7, the complete variable domain is DVKVTQSSRYLVKRTGEKVFLECVQDMDHENMFWYRQDPGLGLRLIYFSYDVKMKEKGDIPEGYSVSREKKERFSLILESASTNQTSMYLCASSSGPYEQYFGPGTRLTVT.

CDR3 nucleotide sequence: TGTGCCAGCAGCTTAAGCCAGGGGTGGAAGGGGTCTGGCTACACCTTC. Its translation is CASSLSQGWKGSGYTF. J is TRBJ1-2 and V is TRBV7-2, with D perhaps TRBD1 (6 bases). The germline V and J ends were trimmed by 2 bases and 7 bases, with 20 bases remaining between them. Germline-derived CDR1 and CDR2 are SGHTA and FQGNSA. CDR3 length equals 16 residues.

The CDR3 reads CASSQDGQPNYEQYF. CDR3 nucleotides: TGCGCCAGCAGCCAAGACGGACAGCCAAACTACGAGCAGTACTTC. The chain uses TRBV4-3 and TRBJ2-7, with D perhaps matching TRBD1 (6 bases). The CDR3 loop spans 15 amino acids. Trimming left V 0 bases short and J 3 bases short, with 12 bases between. Germline-derived CDR1 and CDR2 are LGHNA and YSLEER.